This paragraph covers one T cell receptor (beta chain) sequence. This clone was seen only a few times. Its antigen is currently not known. No much larger clone is present one base from it, and per-base qualities are unavailable. In the ViraFEST assay, PBMC were stimulated with viral peptide pools, and TCR sequencing was then used to find antigen-specific CD4+ T cell clonotypes based on their expansion. After about 10 days of culture, CD4+ T cells were isolated with the EasySep CD4+ T cell isolation kit. The absence of prior SARS-CoV-2 infection in healthy vaccine recipients was confirmed by negative nucleocapsid antibodies before and after vaccination. Over 1.5 million PBMC per well were cultured with 10 ug/ml peptides in IMDM containing about 5% human AB serum, roughly 9.5 IU/ml IL-2 and gentamicin. On days 3 and 7, half of the culture medium was replaced with fresh IL-2-containing medium. Unless otherwise noted, each peptide stimulation condition was cultured in triplicate wells. Using Ficoll-Paque Plus gradient centrifugation, PBMC were separated from whole blood and then either used fresh or cryopreserved at -140C. The overlapping peptide pools covered the spike proteins of SARS-CoV-2 as well as those of the common cold coronaviruses HCoV-NL63, HCoV-OC43 and HCoV-229E. The QIAamp micro DNA kit was used to extract genomic DNA from the cultured CD4+ T cells.

The entry originates in a study of vaccination effects on CD4 cells after COVID-19 (dated by TCRdb to between 2022 and 2023). Regarding the study in general: Each participant received two doses of an mRNA SARS-CoV-2 vaccine, either BNT162b2 or mRNA-1273. In the study, cultures from other donors were sequenced using the Oncomine TCR Beta short-read assay on an Illumina iSeq 100. A total of nine to ten COVID-19 convalescent patients and several SARS-CoV-2-naive healthy vaccine recipients were included in the full study. SARS-CoV-2 spike-specific CD4+ TCR repertoires from before and after mRNA vaccination were compared in COVID-19 convalescent patients and in infection-naive vaccine recipients. The study at large found these results: The study was limited by a small number of convalescent patients, and early post-infection timepoints were lacking. In healthy vaccine recipients, vaccine-induced clones were almost all SARS-CoV-2 mono-reactive, with only 1 of 255 cross-reactive with common cold coronaviruses. Marked clonal contraction was observed in both infection-induced and vaccine-induced clones at late post-vaccination timepoints, consistent with waning T cell responses.

Libraries were prepared through the immunoSEQ multiplex PCR assay. DNA from the cultured, isolated CD4+ T cells was subjected to TCR beta CDR3 sequencing. The study's processing was this. Non-productive TCR sequences were discarded, and reads were trimmed to the CDR3 region, with only CDR3s of 7 or more amino acids retained. Antigen-specific clonotypes were identified with the MANAFEST web app by comparing expansion in peptide wells against reference cultures. Positive clones required FDR<0.05 expansion versus reference and all other wells, odds ratio above 5, and frequency above 0.1% in two replicate wells. A clonotype was defined as cross-reactive if the clonotype was significantly expanded both in SARS-CoV-2 spike wells and in at least one common cold coronavirus spike condition. Using the stringdist R package, CDR3 similarity was measured by Levenshtein distance, and unrooted trees were constructed with ape in R 3.6.1. The table was pulled from immuneACCESS by TCRdb, which kept in-frame rearrangements only. Such tables lose some clones; where checked, under half of the loss comes from unresolved V genes, and the rest has no known cause. That table furnishes V, J and clone size, whereas the DNA furnished D and trimming. The table for this sample lists 65,000 to 90,000 clones; 65% to 75% of them were counted only once. In total, the top ten clones hold 2.5% to 3% of the sample.

This receptor was taken from a human donor who received a COVID-19 vaccine. The specimen was CD4+ T cells from PBMCs cultured with HCoV-NL63 spike peptides, collected before COVID-19 vaccination. According to the study, the label for this sample's cell subset or site signals: HCoV-NL63 spike overlapping peptide pool stimulation.

The CDR3: CASTGSTDTQYF. In nucleotide form, the sequence is TGTGCCAGCACGGGCAGCACAGATACGCAGTATTTT. The rearrangement combines TRBV6-5 with TRBJ2-3; a confident D gene designation cannot be given. V and J are truncated by 7 bases and 0 bases respectively, leaving an intervening sequence of 5 bases. The CDR3 goes from the cysteine to the phenylalanine over 12 residues. Only the CDR3 region is kept as DNA, spanning 36 bases read in frame from base 1. CDR1 and CDR2 are drawn from the germline V gene: MNHEY, SVGAGI.